The source of this T cell receptor (beta chain) is a study of blood T cell repertoires in COVID-19. Study at large: Some COVID-19 samples were acute and others convalescent; all came from the United States, Italy and Spain. PBMCs, B-cell-depleted T cells, or T cells provided the cDNA or gDNA that made up the material.

In the authors' workflow: The assay estimated nucleated cells by amplifying reference gene primers. TCRdb keeps only in-frame clones here, not all; method: immunoSEQ multiplex PCR. For V, J and clone size, that table is used; D and trimming come from the DNA. The table shows 72,000 or so clones, with approximately 86% occurring only once. Between the trimmed V and J ends, which lost 1 base and 10 bases, there was a span of 15 bases. Germline loops: CDR1 SGHRS, CDR2 YFSETQ. The CDR3 has 14 amino acids. Sequences were obtained from peripheral blood. The source of this sequence is a woman aged 60 to 75 with acute or convalescent COVID-19. The chain is built from TRBV5-1 and TRBJ2-1, with unresolved D. Here the CDR3 reads CASSLNRPAQEQFF. The CDR3 nucleotides are TGCGCCAGCAGCTTGAACAGACCGGCCCAGGAGCAGTTCTTC.